This TCR beta chain comes out of a study of vaccination effects on CD4 cells after COVID-19 (dated by TCRdb to the early 2020s). Describing the broader study: Each participant received two doses of an mRNA SARS-CoV-2 vaccine, either BNT162b2 or mRNA-1273. In both COVID-19 convalescent patients and infection-naive vaccine recipients, the study compared SARS-CoV-2 spike-specific CD4+ TCR repertoires from before mRNA vaccination with those from after it. Altogether, around 9 COVID-19 convalescent patients and several SARS-CoV-2-naive healthy vaccine recipients made up the full study. Cultures from other donors in the study were sequenced with the Oncomine TCR Beta short-read assay on an Illumina iSeq 100. General findings and caveats noted by the study authors: Among healthy vaccine recipients, nearly all vaccine-induced clones were SARS-CoV-2 mono-reactive, and only 1 of 255 was cross-reactive with common cold coronaviruses. Both infection-induced and vaccine-induced clones contracted markedly at late post-vaccination timepoints, which is consistent with waning T cell responses. The study was limited by a small number of convalescent patients and lacked early post-infection timepoints.

V and J lose 5 bases and 5 bases, and a span of 17 bases separates them. The germline V gene sets CDR1 to ENHRY and CDR2 to SYGVKD. The CDR3 sequence holds 15 residues, the cysteine and phenylalanine included. The retained sequence is limited to the CDR3, 45 bases, with the frame set at the first base. Library creation used the immunoSEQ multiplex PCR assay. TCR beta CDR3 sequencing was performed on DNA from the cultured, isolated CD4+ T cells. The authors processed their data as follows. Non-productive TCR sequences were removed and reads were trimmed to the CDR3 region, keeping CDR3s of at least 7 amino acids. Antigen-specific clonotypes were identified with the MANAFEST web app by comparing expansion in peptide wells against reference cultures. To be called positive, a clone needed expansion at FDR<0.05 compared with the reference and with all other wells, an odds ratio greater than 5, and a frequency greater than 0.1% in two replicate wells. A clonotype was defined as cross-reactive if the clonotype was significantly expanded both in SARS-CoV-2 spike wells and in at least one common cold coronavirus spike condition. CDR3 similarity was assessed by Levenshtein distance with the stringdist R package, and unrooted trees were built with ape in R 3.6.1. This is the immuneACCESS table as TCRdb keeps it, with only in-frame sequences that have V and J called. A part of the clones is gone; compared with another copy, unresolved V genes explain less than half, and the rest is unexplained. V, J and clone size are those of that table, while D and trimming were read from the DNA. The sample table holds 30,000 to 45,000 clones, of which around 70% were seen once. 22% of the sample rests with the top ten.

About this clone: Its antigen is unknown. One base away there is no much larger clone; base qualities are not given.

To identify antigen-specific CD4+ T cell clonotypes by their expansion, the ViraFEST assay first stimulated PBMC with viral peptide pools and then applied TCR sequencing. After about 10 days of culture, CD4+ T cells were isolated with the EasySep CD4+ T cell isolation kit. The absence of prior SARS-CoV-2 infection in healthy vaccine recipients was confirmed by negative nucleocapsid antibodies before and after vaccination. Each well held around 1.9 million PBMC cultured in IMDM containing approximately 5.3% human AB serum, roughly 9.6 IU/ml IL-2 and gentamicin, along with 10 ug/ml peptides. Half of the culture medium was replaced with fresh IL-2-containing medium on days 3 and 7. Unless noted otherwise, every peptide stimulation condition was grown in triplicate wells. Using Ficoll-Paque Plus gradient centrifugation, PBMC were separated from whole blood and then either used fresh or cryopreserved at -140C. Overlapping peptide pools spanned the spike proteins of SARS-CoV-2 and the common cold coronaviruses HCoV-NL63, HCoV-OC43 and HCoV-229E. The QIAamp micro DNA kit was used to extract genomic DNA from the cultured CD4+ T cells.

This specimen consisted of CD4+ T cells from PBMCs cultured with SARS-CoV-2 spike peptides, obtained before COVID-19 vaccination. Sample cell subset or site, as interpreted from the label and publication: SARS-CoV-2 spike overlapping peptide pool stimulation. The TCR sequence derives from a human donor who received a COVID-19 vaccine. The chain was built from TRBV10-3 and TRBJ2-3; a tentative D call is TRBD1 (6 bases match). The DNA is as follows: TGTGCCATCAGTACCGATACAGGGAGAGGAGATACGCAGTATTTT. Translated, it reads CAISTDTGRGDTQYF.